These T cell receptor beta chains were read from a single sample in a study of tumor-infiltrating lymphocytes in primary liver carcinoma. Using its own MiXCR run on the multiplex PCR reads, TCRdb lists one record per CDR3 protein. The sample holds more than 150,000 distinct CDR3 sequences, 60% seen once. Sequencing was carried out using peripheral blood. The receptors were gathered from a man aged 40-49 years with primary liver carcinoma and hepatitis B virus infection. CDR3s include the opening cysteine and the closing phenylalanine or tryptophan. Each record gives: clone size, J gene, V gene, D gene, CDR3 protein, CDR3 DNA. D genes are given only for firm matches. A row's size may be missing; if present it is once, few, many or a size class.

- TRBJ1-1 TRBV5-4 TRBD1 CASSPPTEDRGTEAFF TGTGCCAGCAGCCCCCCGACAGAAGACAGGGGGACTGAAGCTTTCTTT
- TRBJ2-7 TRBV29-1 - CSVVGLGPSYEQYF TGCAGTGTTGTTGGACTGGGCCCGAGCTACGAGCAGTACTTC
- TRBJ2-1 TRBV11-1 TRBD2 CDSSLGLAGVCEQFF TGTGACAGCAGCCTAGGGCTAGCGGGAGTTTGTGAGCAGTTCTTC
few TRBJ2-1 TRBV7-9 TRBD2 CASIRGDNEQFF TGTGCCAGCATCCGGGGGGACAATGAGCAGTTCTTC
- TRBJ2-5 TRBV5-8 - CASSPPEGETQYF TGTGCCAGCAGCCCACCCGAAGGAGAGACCCAGTACTTC
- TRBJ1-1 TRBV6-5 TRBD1 CVSNAVTGLRDGEAFF TGTGTCAGCAACGCCGTGACAGGGCTTAGGGATGGTGAAGCTTTCTTT
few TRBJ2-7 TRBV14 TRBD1 CASDSGPGQTYEQYF TGTGCCAGCGACTCTGGGCCGGGACAGACCTACGAGCAGTACTTC
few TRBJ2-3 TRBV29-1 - CSVDNEGTDTQYF TGCAGCGTCGATAACGAGGGCACAGATACGCAGTATTTT
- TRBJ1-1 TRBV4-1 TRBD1 CASSQGQGSLNTEAFF TGCGCCAGCAGCCAAGGACAGGGGAGTCTTAACACTGAAGCTTTCTTT
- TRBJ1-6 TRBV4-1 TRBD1 CASNQGRSRDRASPLHF TGCGCCAGCAACCAAGGTCGCTCCAGGGACAGGGCTTCACCCCTCCACTTT
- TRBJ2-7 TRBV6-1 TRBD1 CASSSTTGGSKEEYF TGTGCCAGCAGTTCTACGACAGGGGGCTCTAAGGAGGAGTACTTC
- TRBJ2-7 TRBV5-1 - CASSWVVRDDSYEQYF TGCGCCAGCAGCTGGGTCGTGAGGGATGACTCCTACGAGCAGTACTTC
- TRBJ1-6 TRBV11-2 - CAISLRNSPLHF TGTGCCATCAGCCTAAGGAATTCACCCCTCCACTTC
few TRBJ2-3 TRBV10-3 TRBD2 CAISTSGQKDTQYF TGTGCCATCAGTACTAGCGGGCAGAAAGATACGCAGTATTTT
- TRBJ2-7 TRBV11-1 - CASSLRGSTYEQYF TGTGCCAGCAGCCTCCGGGGTAGTACCTACGAGCAGTACTTT
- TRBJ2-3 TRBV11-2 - CASSPTRATDTLYF TGTGCCAGCAGCCCGACAAGGGCAACAGATACGCTGTATTTT
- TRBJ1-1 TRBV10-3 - CAISEGKTEAFF TGTGCCATCAGTGAAGGGAAAACTGAAGCTTTCTTT
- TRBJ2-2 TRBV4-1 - CASQGMNTGELFF TGCGCCAGCCAAGGGATGAACACCGGGGAGCTGTTTTTT
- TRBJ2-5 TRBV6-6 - CANSYSFRQGETQYF TGTGCTAACAGTTACTCTTTTCGGCAGGGAGAGACCCAGTACTTC
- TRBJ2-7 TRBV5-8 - CASSLARGRAYEQYF TGTGCCAGCAGCTTGGCTAGGGGGAGGGCGTACGAGCAGTACTTC
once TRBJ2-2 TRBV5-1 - CASSLGRRLPGTRELFF TGCGCCAGCAGCTTGGGAAGGAGGCTGCCGGGGACCAGGGAGCTGTTTTTT
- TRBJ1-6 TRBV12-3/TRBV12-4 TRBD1 CASSYADRGDNSPLHF TGTGCCAGCAGTTACGCCGACAGGGGAGACAATTCACCCCTCCACTTT
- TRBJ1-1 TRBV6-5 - CAISPVLSGTEAFF TGTGCCATCAGCCCCGTGCTCTCTGGGACTGAAGCTTTCTTT
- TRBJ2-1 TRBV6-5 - CVSRTTYYNEQFF TGTGTCAGCAGGACGACATACTACAATGAGCAGTTCTTC
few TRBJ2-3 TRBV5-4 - CASSPSLGASTDTQYF TGTGCCAGCAGCCCCTCTCTTGGGGCAAGCACAGATACGCAGTATTTT
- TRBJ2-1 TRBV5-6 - CASSLESGADEQFF TGTGCCAGCAGCTTGGAGTCGGGGGCGGATGAGCAGTTCTTC
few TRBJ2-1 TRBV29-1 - CSGYSSSYNEQFF TGCAGCGGTTACTCGAGCTCCTACAATGAGCAGTTCTTC
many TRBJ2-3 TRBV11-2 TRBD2 CASSRGVSTDTQYF TGTGCCAGCAGCCGGGGGGTGAGCACAGATACGCAGTATTTT
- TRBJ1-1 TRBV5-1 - CASSSAGTTVTEAFF TGCGCCAGCAGCTCCGCTGGTACTACAGTGACGGAAGCTTTCTTT